This T cell receptor beta chain was documented in a study of blood T cells in healthy people across ages. It was with a sample-barcoded 5' primer and a J-beta primer mix that a second PCR of roughly 7 to 12 cycles was run. Each CDR3 protein gets one entry after TCRdb re-called the 5' RACE reads with MiXCR. Among roughly 2 million distinct CDR3 sequences listed, roughly 50% were seen once. This clonotype appeared a few times. Germline V gene lookup returns CDR1 SGHRS and CDR2 YFSETQ. V shed 1 base, J shed 0 bases, and the junction held 13 bases outside the gene matches. CDR3 length: 19 residues. The V and J genes are TRBV5-1 and TRBJ2-7; 10 nucleotides match TRBD2. The specimen was blood. The clonotype was recovered from a woman between 35 and 50 years old in good health. This CDR3 reads CASSLFSLAGARSSYEQYF. For the CDR3, the DNA is TGCGCCAGCAGCTTGTTCTCCCTAGCGGGGGCCAGGAGCTCCTACGAGCAGTACTTC.